The 3 T cell receptor beta chains reported below all come from one sample, sequenced in a study of T cells in Graves' hyperthyroidism and ophthalmopathy (dated 2019 in TCRdb). Libraries were made using multiplex PCR. The sequencer listed for this sample is Illumina HiSeq 2000. The TCR beta CDR3 regions were amplified from RNA transcripts. For the first round of RT-PCR on the TCR CDR3, the HTBI primer set was used together with the Qiagen OneStep RT-PCR kit. TCRdb itself trimmed the public reads at Q25 with fastp, ran MiXCR and retained productive beta chains. Identical CDR3 protein sequences are pooled into one entry, listed with their most common genes and DNA. This sample holds 300,000 to 400,000 distinct CDR3 sequences; about 15% were observed only once. The ten largest make up roughly 25% of the sample. The specimen was blood. Every receptor here comes from a woman under 40 with Graves' hyperthyroidism.

The chain carries TRBV10-2 and TRBJ2-7, with 10 bases matching TRBD2. This CDR3 spans 17 amino acids. Germline CDR1 is WSHSY and CDR2 is SAAADI. With V trimmed by 5 bases and J by 0 bases, 10 bases remained unmatched. This CDR3 reads CASSTKFSGGISYEQYF. The CDR3 DNA reads as TGCGCCAGCAGTACTAAATTTAGCGGGGGGATCTCCTACGAGCAGTACTTC.

The chain couples TRBV3-1 to TRBJ1-5; D uncertain. V shed 0 bases and J shed 7 bases, with 10 bases lying between them. CDR1 is LGHDT and CDR2 is YNNKEL in the germline V gene (reference sequence). The CDR3 totals 14 residues. In nucleotides, the CDR3 is TGTGCCAGCAGCCAAGATACCATCGGGCAGCCCCAGCATTTT. As protein: CASSQDTIGQPQHF.

The sample holds a few counts of this clonotype. The rearrangement links TRBV5-5 to TRBJ2-7; D not certain. Trimming removed 4 bases from V and 5 bases from J, with 7 bases in between. The CDR3 sequence is 11 residues long. CDR1 and CDR2 (germline): SGHKS, YYEKEE (reference sequence). As DNA, the CDR3 is TGTGCCAGCAGCCAATTTCACGAGCAGTACTTC. Translation gives CASSQFHEQYF.